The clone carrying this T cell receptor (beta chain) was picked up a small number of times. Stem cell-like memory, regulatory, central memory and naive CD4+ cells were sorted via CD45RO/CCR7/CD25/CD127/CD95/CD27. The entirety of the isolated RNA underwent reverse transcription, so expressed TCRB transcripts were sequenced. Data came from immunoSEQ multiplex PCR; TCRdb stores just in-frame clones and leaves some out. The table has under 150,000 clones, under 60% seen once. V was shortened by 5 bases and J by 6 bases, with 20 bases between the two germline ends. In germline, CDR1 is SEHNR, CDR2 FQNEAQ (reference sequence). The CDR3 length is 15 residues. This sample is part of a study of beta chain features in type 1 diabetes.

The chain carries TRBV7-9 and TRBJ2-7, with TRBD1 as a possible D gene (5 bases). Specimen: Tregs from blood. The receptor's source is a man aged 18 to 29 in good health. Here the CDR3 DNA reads TGTGCCAGCAGCCCCCTAGACAGAATGGGCAGCGAGCAGTACTTC. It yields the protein CASSPLDRMGSEQYF.